This record looks at one TCR beta chain sequence and its context. In the original analysis: It was from reference gene primer amplification that nucleated cell counts were estimated. This table comes from immunoSEQ multiplex PCR, and its TCRdb copy is limited to in-frame clones, with some not included. That table is the source of V, J and clone size, and D and trimming were worked out from the DNA. This sample has 150,000 or so clones, with 82% found just once. This record comes from a study of blood T cell repertoires in COVID-19. About the research overall: From the United States, Italy and Spain came samples of acute and convalescent COVID-19. Sources were T cells, B-cell-depleted T cells, or PBMCs; the material itself was cDNA or gDNA.

The CDR3 spans 15 residues. Sequencing used peripheral blood. The chain joins TRBV12-2 to TRBJ1-1; the table assigns TRBD1, which was not confirmed against the DNA. TRBV12-2 is assigned pseudogene status. This receptor was obtained from a woman in her sixties or seventies with acute or convalescent COVID-19. The chain's CDR3 is CASRPVRDREDEAFF. As DNA, the CDR3 is TGTGCAAGTCGCCCCGTCCGGGACAGGGAAGATGAAGCTTTCTTT.